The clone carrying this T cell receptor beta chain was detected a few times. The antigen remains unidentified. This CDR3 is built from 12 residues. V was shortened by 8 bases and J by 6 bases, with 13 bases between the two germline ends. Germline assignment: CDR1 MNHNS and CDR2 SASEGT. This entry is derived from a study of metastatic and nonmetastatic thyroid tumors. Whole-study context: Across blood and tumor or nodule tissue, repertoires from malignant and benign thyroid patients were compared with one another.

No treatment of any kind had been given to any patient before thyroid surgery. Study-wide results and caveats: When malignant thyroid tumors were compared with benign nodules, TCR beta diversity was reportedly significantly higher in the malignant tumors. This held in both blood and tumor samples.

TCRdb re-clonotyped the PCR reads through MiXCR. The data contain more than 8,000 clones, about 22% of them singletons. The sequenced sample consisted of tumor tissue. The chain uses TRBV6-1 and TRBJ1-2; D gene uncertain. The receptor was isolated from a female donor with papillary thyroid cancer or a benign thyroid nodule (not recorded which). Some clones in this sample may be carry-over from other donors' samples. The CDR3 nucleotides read TGTGCCAGCGACCAGAGGCGCAATGGCTACACCTTC. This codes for CASDQRRNGYTF.